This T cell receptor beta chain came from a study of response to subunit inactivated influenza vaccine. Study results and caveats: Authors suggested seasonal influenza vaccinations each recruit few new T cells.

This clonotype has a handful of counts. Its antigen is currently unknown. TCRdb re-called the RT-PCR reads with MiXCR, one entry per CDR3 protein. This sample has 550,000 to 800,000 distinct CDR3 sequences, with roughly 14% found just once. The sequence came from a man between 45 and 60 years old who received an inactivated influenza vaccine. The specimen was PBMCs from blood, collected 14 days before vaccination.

CDR3 loop: CASSHSSPHYEQYF. For the CDR3, the DNA is TGTGCCAGCAGTCATTCCTCGCCCCACTACGAGCAGTACTTC. The chain employs TRBV12-3 or TRBV12-4 and TRBJ2-7; D uncertain. This CDR3 comprises 14 residues. V lost 5 bases and J lost 3, with 14 bases in between.